The clone carrying this T cell receptor (beta chain) was seen many times. In making TCR beta libraries, quantitative 5'-RACE with molecular barcodes was used. A single record per CDR3 protein comes from TCRdb applying MiXCR to the 5' RACE reads. The data contain about 280,000 distinct CDR3 sequences, about 19% of them singletons. This sample stems from a study of CD8 T cells in ankylosing spondylitis. This clonotype originated in a male donor with ankylosing spondylitis or in good health (not recorded which). What was sequenced was blood, either unsorted or a sorted T cell fraction (not recorded which).

The CDR3 sequence is CATSRGDRNQPQHF. The CDR3 nucleotides are TGTGCCACCAGCAGAGGGGACAGAAATCAGCCCCAGCATTTT. The V and J genes are TRBV15 and TRBJ1-5, with 7 bases lining up with TRBD1. V dropped 1 base and J dropped 4; count of bases not matched to a gene: 1. This CDR3 spans 14 amino acids. The germline V gene encodes CDR1 LNHNV and CDR2 YYDKDF (reference sequence).